Listed below are T cell receptor beta chains from one sample, sequenced in a study of neurological immune-mediated disorders. MiXCR, run by TCRdb on the 5' RACE reads, gives a single entry per CDR3 protein. Here the sample spans 20,000 to 25,000 distinct CDR3 sequences, roughly 15% being singletons. The sequenced sample was PBMCs. These receptors were obtained from a female donor with HTLV-1-associated myelopathy (HAM/TSP). Each CDR3 is given with its conserved first and last residue. The D gene is left open where the match is weak. Rows give clone size only sometimes, using once, few, many, or a class for an expanded clone.

many,15,TRBV2,TRBD2,TRBJ2-1,TGTGCCAGCATTATGGGACTAGTGGCCTACAATGAGCAGTTCTTC,CASIMGLVAYNEQFF
many,17,TRBV9,NA,TRBJ2-6,TGTGCCAGCAGCGTAGCTTATCCGGGAGCTGGGGCCAACGTCCTGACTTTC,CASSVAYPGAGANVLTF
NA,12,TRBV20-1,NA,TRBJ2-1,TGCAGTGCACAGCGGCCTAACAATGAGCAGTTCTTC,CSAQRPNNEQFF
many,16,TRBV27,NA,TRBJ1-1,TGTGCCAGCAGCCTACGGGGGGGAGACATGAACACTGAAGCTTTCTTT,CASSLRGGDMNTEAFF
NA,13,TRBV5-6,NA,TRBJ2-7,TGTGCCTGCAGCGTTGGTCCAGGTCGCGAGCAGTACTTC,CACSVGPGREQYF
NA,13,TRBV9,NA,TRBJ1-1,TGTGCCAGCAGCTCGGGACAAGACACTGAAGCTTTCTTT,CASSSGQDTEAFF
NA,11,TRBV20-1,NA,TRBJ2-7,TGCAGTGCTACCGGGAACTACGAGCAGTACTTC,CSATGNYEQYF
NA,14,TRBV7-2,TRBD1,TRBJ1-4,TGTGCCAGCAGCCCGGACAGGGAGAGTGAAAAACTGTTTTTT,CASSPDRESEKLFF
many,14,TRBV5-1,NA,TRBJ2-3,TGCGCCAGCAGCTTCCGGGAGAGCACAGATACGCAGTATTTT,CASSFRESTDTQYF
many,16,TRBV18,NA,TRBJ1-3,TGTGCCAGCTCACCCCAGGAGGGACATCGGGGAAACACCATATATTTT,CASSPQEGHRGNTIYF
many,15,TRBV5-1,NA,TRBJ2-1,TGCGCCAGCAGCTTGCAGGGGGGACCGCAGGATGAGCAGTTCTTC,CASSLQGGPQDEQFF
many,13,TRBV20-1,NA,TRBJ1-2,TGCAGTGCCCCACCGGGGTCCACCTATGGCTACACCTTC,CSAPPGSTYGYTF
many,15,TRBV5-1,TRBD1,TRBJ2-2,TGCGCCAGCAGCTTGCAGGGGGCGTCCACCGGGGAGCTGTTTTTT,CASSLQGASTGELFF
NA,17,TRBV20-1,TRBD2,TRBJ2-3,TGCAGTGCTAGAGTGGCTCTAGCGGGGGGGGTATCGGTTACGCAGTATTTT,CSARVALAGGVSVTQYF
many,15,TRBV20-1,TRBD1,TRBJ1-6,TGCAGTGCGAGAGCGTGGGGGACAGCAAATTCACCCCTCCACTTT,CSARAWGTANSPLHF
many,13,TRBV6-1,NA,TRBJ2-3,TGTGCCAGCCGAGGACCGCTCGTGGATACGCAGTATTTT,CASRGPLVDTQYF
many,16,TRBV6-5,NA,TRBJ1-6,TGTGCCAGCAGTTACAGGGGCAGGGCAGGCAATTCACCCCTCCACTTT,CASSYRGRAGNSPLHF
many,17,TRBV4-3,TRBD2,TRBJ2-1,TGCGCCAGCAGCCAAGATCCCTCGGCGGGGGGGCGCAATGAGCAGTTCTTC,CASSQDPSAGGRNEQFF
NA,14,TRBV20-1,TRBD2,TRBJ2-7,TGCAGTGCTAGAGTTCCTAGCGGGGCCTACGAGCAGTACTTC,CSARVPSGAYEQYF
many,21,TRBV20-1,TRBD2,TRBJ2-1,TGCAGTGCTAGTGGTGCAAACGGGGGACTAGCGGGGGGGCCTTCCTACAATGAGCAGTTCTTC,CSASGANGGLAGGPSYNEQFF
medium-sized,11,TRBV7-9,NA,TRBJ2-2,TGTGCCAGCAGGGGCACCGGGGAGCTGTTTTTT,CASRGTGELFF
many,13,TRBV29-1,NA,TRBJ2-1,TGCAGCGTTGTGGGAGACCCCTACAATGAGCAGTTCTTC,CSVVGDPYNEQFF
NA,13,TRBV10-2,TRBD2,TRBJ2-1,TGCGTGGCCAGCGGGGGGGCAAACAATGAGCAGTTCTTC,CVASGGANNEQFF